The 2 T cell receptor beta chains presented below share a single source sample, sequenced in a study of CD4 T cells in relation to SARS-CoV-2 and coronaviruses. The protocol was immunoSEQ multiplex PCR, while the TCRdb copy is restricted to in-frame clones and leaves out a portion. The sample has about 27,000 clones; 76% are singletons. Antigens of these TCRs are unknown. The unexposed donors gave CD4+ T cells in 2011-2018, prior to COVID-19. After roughly ten days of culture, CD4+ T cells were isolated. Source material: CD4+ T cells from PBMCs, cultured in vitro. The receptors were gathered from a human donor in good health.

The gene calls are TRBV5-4 and TRBJ2-4; D possibly uses TRBD1 or TRBD2 (5 bases each). V lost 9 bases and J 0 bases, leaving 19 bases between the germline ends. This CDR3 region has 16 residues. Germline values: CDR1 SGHNT, CDR2 YYREEE (reference sequence). The CDR3 DNA follows: TGTGCCATCAGTTTGGACAACGGGGTAGCCAAAAACATTCAGTACTTC. Amino acid sequence: CAISLDNGVAKNIQYF.

The chain joins TRBV29-1 to TRBJ2-1; tentatively, D is TRBD1 or TRBD2 (5 bases each). The germline V gene has CDR1 SQVTM and CDR2 ANQGSEA. CDR3 length equals 14 residues. V shed 7 bases and J shed 12 bases, with 25 bases lying between them. The CDR3 coding sequence is TGCAGCGGCCGGACCGGGACCTTCGCAGGTGGGCAGTTCTTC. Protein: CSGRTGTFAGGQFF.